This TCR beta chain comes out of a study of blood T cell repertoires in COVID-19. Study overall: Some COVID-19 samples were acute and others convalescent; all came from the United States, Italy and Spain. Sample material is recorded as cDNA or gDNA derived from T cells, B-cell-depleted T cells, or PBMCs.

CDR3 length: 16 amino acids. Germline V gene data show CDR1 as SGHVS and CDR2 as FQNEAQ. Germline trimming cut 5 bases from V and 5 bases from J; bases unmatched to any gene: 10. How the authors handled the data: It was from reference gene primer amplification that nucleated cell counts were estimated. Clones were sequenced by immunoSEQ multiplex PCR, and TCRdb holds only the in-frame ones, with some missing. That table gives V, J and clone size, and the DNA gave D and trimming. The table records around 130,000 clones, 75% to 90% of them present only once. J is TRBJ2-5 and V is TRBV7-8; 11 positions agree with TRBD2. Sequencing was done on a sample of peripheral blood. This receptor was obtained from a human donor in a cohort sampled during active COVID-19. The CDR3 DNA sequence: TGTGCCAGCAGCCATACAACTAGCGGGAGTAGCGAGACCCAGTACTTC. Its translation: CASSHTTSGSSETQYF.